This TCR beta chain was profiled in a study of identical twins (TCRdb year 2016). Concerning the study at large: TCR alpha and beta repertoires from monozygotic twins, unrelated adults of various ages and cord blood were deep-sequenced to test whether fetal clonotypes persist. Replicate twin experiments were performed at different times using different library preparation protocols to rule out contamination.

Note on this clonotype: This receptor's antigen is unknown. Within one base of it there is no much larger clone, and no base qualities were kept.

What the work shows at the level of the full study, not this receptor alone: Recombination models systematically underestimated out-of-frame TCR alpha sharing in monozygotic twins but agreed with sharing between unrelated individuals. A weaker excess of twin sharing was found in beta out-of-frame sequences because the signal-to-noise ratio was lowered by fewer shared sequences. Conclusions relied on cross-sectional statistical analysis, since the same donors could not be followed over many years. Abundant cord blood beta clonotypes carried fewer insertions; young adult naive repertoires showed a weaker similar trend, while memory repertoires showed none. Compared with coincidental sharing between unrelated individuals, out-of-frame TCR alpha sequences shared between twins had an excess of sequences with low generation probability. Zero-insertion analyses could be partly confounded by invariant T cells such as MAIT and iNKT, although diverse VJ usage argued against such confounding for most clonotypes.

The library was produced with 5' RACE. For sequencing, an Illumina HiSeq 2000 was employed. A universal primer binding site was introduced by template switching, and a unique molecular identifier was present in the final cDNA, enabling accurate counting of TCR cDNA molecules. Specific primers in the conserved constant-segment region were used to synthesize first-strand cDNA for TCR alpha and beta chains. To control for contamination, every cDNA library was double barcoded, receiving both a SMART-Mk sample barcode and Illumina barcodes. TruSeq adapter sequences along with Illumina sample barcodes were introduced in two successive PCR steps. The TCR alpha and beta cDNA libraries were sequenced on the Illumina HiSeq platform using custom primers. The original pipeline was this. Unique molecular identifiers were extracted from raw reads with MiGEC, and CDR3 positions were determined with MiXCR. Recombination models were inferred per individual with the repgenHMM and IGoR tools using an EM algorithm. The analysis of shared clonotypes was done with the tcR package in R, with sharing normalized by the product of cloneset sizes. To study raw recombination free of thymic and clonal selection effects, out-of-frame nonproductive sequences were analyzed. Through fastp at Q25 and MiXCR, TCRdb rebuilt clones from the public reads, retaining in-frame beta chains. Identical CDR3 proteins give one entry, which carries the most common genes and DNA. TCRdb, not the original authors, processed these V and J calls. Within this sample are about 1.7 million distinct CDR3 sequences, with 25% to 35% of them counted one time only. More than 0.25% of the sample lies in the top ten.

Every donor was a healthy Caucasian. This clonotype was sampled from a newborn girl in good health. Sequenced: cord blood.

The DNA sequence is as follows: TGTGCCAGCAGTCTGACTAGCGGGGGGCACACAGATACGCAGTATTTT. This translates into CASSLTSGGHTDTQYF. The chain is made from TRBV12-3 or TRBV12-4 and TRBJ2-3, and TRBD2 aligns with 13 junction nucleotides. Germline trimming amounts to 5 bases on V and 2 bases on J, with 4 as the count of junction bases outside the gene matches. The CDR3 runs 16 residues from the cysteine to the phenylalanine. Only the CDR3 DNA stays, 48 bases, in frame from base 1.